The 14 T cell receptor beta chains presented below share a single source sample, sequenced in a study of T cells in Graves' hyperthyroidism and ophthalmopathy. RNA transcripts yielded amplified TCR beta CDR3 regions. A first-round RT-PCR of the TCR CDR3 used the HTBI primer set. From the multiplex PCR reads, TCRdb called clonotypes with MiXCR, one entry per CDR3 protein. The data hold 530,000 or so distinct CDR3 sequences, with about 24% observed a single time. Material: blood. The receptors stem from a woman in her twenties or thirties with Graves' ophthalmopathy.

This clonotype was recorded at least ten times. The genes are TRBV20-1 and TRBJ2-5; D is possibly TRBD1 (5 bases). This CDR3 contains 11 residues. Trimming took 6 bases from V and 4 from J, leaving 9 bases between them. From germline, CDR1 is DFQATT and CDR2 SNEGSKA (reference sequence). The CDR3 DNA reads as TGCAGTGCCCTTAGGGGAGAGACCCAGTACTTC. Its protein is CSALRGETQYF.

This clonotype was counted ten times or more. The rearrangement links TRBV28 to TRBJ1-2; no clear D gene. The CDR3 has 13 amino acids. Germline-derived CDR1 and CDR2 are MDHEN and SYDVKM. V was shortened by 6 bases and J by 0 bases, with 8 bases between the two germline ends. CDR3 in DNA: TGTGCCAGCAGGGACGCCCCTAACTATGGCTACACCTTC. Amino acids: CASRDAPNYGYTF.

The sample holds many counts of this clonotype. The chain's CDR3 is CSVKTGANSPLHF. CDR3 nucleotides: TGCAGCGTCAAGACAGGGGCCAATTCACCCCTCCACTTT. J is TRBJ1-6 and V is TRBV29-1; 8 bases line up with TRBD1. Germline CDR1 reads SQVTM; CDR2 reads ANQGSEA. V lost 6 bases, J lost 7 bases, and 5 bases stayed unmatched. The CDR3 is made up of 13 amino acids.

Remarks on this clonotype: At one end the junction does not follow the germline gene, possibly because of a read error. The rearrangement uses TRBV19 and TRBJ2-7, with 9 bases aligning to TRBD2. The germline V gene encodes CDR1 LNHDA and CDR2 SQIVND (reference sequence). This CDR3 has 15 amino acids. CDR3 DNA: TGTGCCAGTAGAATAGCGGGAGCGAACTCCTACGAGCAGTACTTC. This sequence encodes CASRIAGANSYEQYF. The whole variable domain, filled in from reference TRBV19 and TRBJ2-7, reads DGGITQSPKYLFRKEGQNVTLSCEQNLNHDAMYWYRQDPGQGLRLIYYSQIVNDFQKGDIAEGYSVSREKKESFPLTVTSAQKNPTAFYLCASRIAGANSYEQYFGPGTRLTVT.

The gene calls are TRBV12-3 or TRBV12-4 and TRBJ1-1; D ambiguous. The CDR3 is 13 amino acids. V shed 2 bases and J shed 4 bases, with 8 bases lying between them. CDR3 DNA: TGTGCCAGCAGTTTAATCGGGATCACTGAAGCTTTCTTT. Residues: CASSLIGITEAFF.

This clonotype was counted a few times. The chain recombines TRBV6-1 with TRBJ2-5; 7 bases fit TRBD2. The V and J ends lost 3 bases and 4 bases, in that order; junction bases with no gene match: 8. CDR1 MNHNS and CDR2 SASEGT come from the germline V gene. The CDR3 is 15 residues long. The CDR3 loop is CASSDTMGGVETQYF. The CDR3 nucleotides read TGTGCCAGCAGTGACACGATGGGGGGGGTAGAGACCCAGTACTTC.

This clonotype appeared many times. The rearrangement links TRBV28 to TRBJ1-2, with D unclear. CDR1 and CDR2 from the germline V gene are MDHEN and SYDVKM. Between the trimmed V and J ends, which lost 6 bases and 8 bases, there was a span of 16 bases. The CDR3 covers 13 residues. Here the CDR3 reads CASSYHPDGGYTF. The CDR3 bases are TGTGCCAGCAGCTATCACCCTGATGGGGGCTACACCTTC.

This clonotype was detected only a few times. V and J are TRBV18 and TRBJ1-2, with 9 nucleotides matching TRBD1. Germline loops: CDR1 KGHSH, CDR2 LQKENI. Trimming at V came to 3 bases and at J to 7 bases, leaving 3 bases not matched to a gene. This CDR3 is built from 13 residues. The CDR3 is CASSPDRGAGYTF. Here the CDR3 DNA reads TGTGCCAGCTCACCCGACAGGGGGGCTGGCTACACCTTC.

The rearrangement links TRBV28 to TRBJ1-2; tentative D call: TRBD1 (5 bases). This CDR3 region has 17 residues. Germline assignment: CDR1 MDHEN and CDR2 SYDVKM. Trimming cost V 4 bases and J 4 bases, with 22 bases left between them. The chain's CDR3 is CASSSGRGNKILYGYTF. The CDR3 DNA sequence: TGTGCCAGCAGTTCCGGGCGGGGGAATAAGATCCTCTATGGCTACACCTTC.

There are many counts of this clonotype. The rearrangement uses TRBV7-8 and TRBJ1-1; possibly TRBD1 for D (6 bases). The V gene's germline CDR1 is SGHVS and CDR2 FQNEAQ. V gave up 8 bases and J gave up 4 bases, with 17 bases separating them. The CDR3 has 14 residues. This CDR3 is CASAPWGGGTEAFF. The DNA for the CDR3 is TGTGCCAGCGCCCCGTGGGGGGGCGGCACTGAAGCTTTCTTT. Filled out from reference TRBV7-8 and TRBJ1-1, the complete variable domain reads GAGVSQSPRYKVAKRGQDVALRCDPISGHVSLFWYQQALGQGPEFLTYFQNEAQLDKSGLPSDRFFAERPEGSVSTLKIQRTQQEDSAVYLCASAPWGGGTEAFFGQGTRLTVV.

This clonotype has ten or more counts. This chain uses TRBV20-1 with TRBJ1-1; 8 bases map to TRBD1. Looked up from germline, CDR1 is DFQATT and CDR2 is SNEGSKA (reference sequence). Trimming took 6 bases from V and 5 from J; bases not matched to a gene: 8. The CDR3 has 13 residues. The CDR3 DNA reads as TGCAGTGCCGAACAGGGGGTTTATACTGAAGCTTTCTTT. The encoded protein is CSAEQGVYTEAFF.

The V call is TRBV4-1, the J call TRBJ2-5, with D perhaps given as TRBD1 or TRBD2 (5 bases each). The CDR3 covers 18 residues. V was cut by 1 base and J by 3 bases, with 21 bases left in between. Germline V lookup: CDR1 MGHRA, CDR2 YSYEKL. The CDR3 DNA reads as TGCGCCAGCAGCCAAGTTAAGTGGGGGTGGGGACCCAAAGAGACCCAGTACTTC. Translating gives CASSQVKWGWGPKETQYF.

The chain recombines TRBV29-1 with TRBJ2-7; D gene ambiguous. V was clipped by 2 bases and J by 0 bases, with 8 bases between them. Germline V gene lookup returns CDR1 SQVTM and CDR2 ANQGSEA. This CDR3 comprises 13 residues. CDR3 sequence: CSVERPSSYEQYF. CDR3 DNA: TGCAGCGTTGAACGACCTAGCTCCTACGAGCAGTACTTC.

V usage is TRBV27 and J usage is TRBJ1-5, with D tentatively TRBD1 (5 bases). The CDR3 is 14 amino acids. V was shortened by 6 bases and J by 4 bases, with 13 bases between the two germline ends. Germline assignment: CDR1 MNHEY and CDR2 SMNVEV (reference sequence). The CDR3 is CASRPGALNQPQHF. The CDR3 coding sequence is TGTGCCAGCAGACCTGGGGCACTAAATCAGCCCCAGCATTTT.